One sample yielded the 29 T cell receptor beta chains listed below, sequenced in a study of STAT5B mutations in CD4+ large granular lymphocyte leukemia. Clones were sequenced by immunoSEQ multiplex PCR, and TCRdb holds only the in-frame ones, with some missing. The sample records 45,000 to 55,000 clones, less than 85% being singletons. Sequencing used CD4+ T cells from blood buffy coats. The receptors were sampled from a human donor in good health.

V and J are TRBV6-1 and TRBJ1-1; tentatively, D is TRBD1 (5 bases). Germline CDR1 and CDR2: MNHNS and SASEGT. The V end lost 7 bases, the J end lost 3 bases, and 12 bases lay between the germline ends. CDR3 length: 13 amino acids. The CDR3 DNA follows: TGTGCCAGCACTTCTCAAGGGGACACTGAAGCTTTCTTT. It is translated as CASTSQGDTEAFF.

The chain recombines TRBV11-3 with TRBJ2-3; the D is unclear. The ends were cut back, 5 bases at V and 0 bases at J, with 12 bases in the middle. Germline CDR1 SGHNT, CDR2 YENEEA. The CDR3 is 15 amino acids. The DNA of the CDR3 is TGTGCCAGCAGCCATGGGGTAACTAGCACAGATACGCAGTATTTT. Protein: CASSHGVTSTDTQYF. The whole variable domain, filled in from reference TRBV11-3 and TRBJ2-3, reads EAGVVQSPRYKIIEKKQPVAFWCNPISGHNTLYWYLQNLGQGPELLIRYENEEAVDDSQLPKDRFSAERLKGVDSTLKIQPAELGDSAVYLCASSHGVTSTDTQYFGPGTRLTVL.

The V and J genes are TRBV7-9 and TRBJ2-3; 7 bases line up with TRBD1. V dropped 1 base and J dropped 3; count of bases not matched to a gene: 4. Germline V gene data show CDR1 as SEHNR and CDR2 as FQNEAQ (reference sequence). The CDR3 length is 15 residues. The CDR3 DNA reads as TGTGCCAGCAGCTTAGAAGGGGGCGCGACAGATACGCAGTATTTT. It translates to CASSLEGGATDTQYF.

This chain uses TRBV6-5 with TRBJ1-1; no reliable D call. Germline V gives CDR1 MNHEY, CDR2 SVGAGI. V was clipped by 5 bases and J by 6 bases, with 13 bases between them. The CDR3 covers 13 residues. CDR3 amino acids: CASSKNSGAEAFF. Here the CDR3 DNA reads TGTGCCAGCAGTAAGAATTCCGGGGCTGAAGCTTTCTTT.

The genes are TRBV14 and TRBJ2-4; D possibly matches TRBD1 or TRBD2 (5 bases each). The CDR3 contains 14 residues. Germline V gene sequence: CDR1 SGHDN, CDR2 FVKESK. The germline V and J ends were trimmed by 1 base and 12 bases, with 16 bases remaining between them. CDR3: CASSQVTGAPAQYF. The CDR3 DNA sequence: TGTGCCAGCAGCCAAGTAACCGGGGCACCGGCTCAGTACTTC.

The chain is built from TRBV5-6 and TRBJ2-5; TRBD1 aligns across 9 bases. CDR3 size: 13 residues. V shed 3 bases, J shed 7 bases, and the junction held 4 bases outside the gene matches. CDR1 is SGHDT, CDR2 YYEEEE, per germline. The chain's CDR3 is CASSSGQGWTQYF. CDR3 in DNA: TGTGCCAGCAGCTCCGGACAGGGGTGGACCCAGTACTTC.

CDR3 amino acids: CASKTGALYEQYV. Written as DNA, the CDR3 is TGTGCCAGCAAGACAGGGGCCCTCTACGAGCAGTACGTC. This rearrangement joins TRBV6-4 to TRBJ2-7, with 8 nucleotides matching TRBD1. CDR1 and CDR2 from the germline V gene are MRHNA and SNTAGT. Unmatched junction bases numbered 5, after V lost 7 bases and J lost 3 bases. The CDR3 extends over 13 amino acids.

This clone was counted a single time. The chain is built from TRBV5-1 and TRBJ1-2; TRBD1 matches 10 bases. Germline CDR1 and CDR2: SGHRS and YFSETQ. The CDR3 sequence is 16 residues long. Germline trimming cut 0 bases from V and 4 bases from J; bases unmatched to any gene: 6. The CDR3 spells CASSLGQGALGYGYTF. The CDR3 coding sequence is TGCGCCAGCAGCTTGGGACAGGGGGCCCTCGGCTATGGCTACACCTTC.

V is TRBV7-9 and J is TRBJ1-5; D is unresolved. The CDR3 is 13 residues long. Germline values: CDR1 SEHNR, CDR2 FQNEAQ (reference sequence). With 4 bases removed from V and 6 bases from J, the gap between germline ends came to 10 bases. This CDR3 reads CASSSHPGQPQHF. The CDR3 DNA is TGTGCCAGCAGCTCCCATCCGGGTCAGCCCCAGCATTTT.

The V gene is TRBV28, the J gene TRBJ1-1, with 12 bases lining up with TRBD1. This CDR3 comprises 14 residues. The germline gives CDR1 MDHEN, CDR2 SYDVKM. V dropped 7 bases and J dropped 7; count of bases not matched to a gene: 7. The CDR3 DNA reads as TGTGCCAGCACACGGGGACAGGGGGCAGGTGAAGCTTTCTTT. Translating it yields CASTRGQGAGEAFF.

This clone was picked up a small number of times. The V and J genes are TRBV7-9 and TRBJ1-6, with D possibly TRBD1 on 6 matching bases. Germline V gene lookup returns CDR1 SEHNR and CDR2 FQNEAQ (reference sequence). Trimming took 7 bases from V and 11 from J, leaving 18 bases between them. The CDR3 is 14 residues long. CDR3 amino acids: CASNLQGPLAPLHF. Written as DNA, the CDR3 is TGTGCCAGCAACCTGCAGGGGCCGCTGGCACCCCTCCACTTT.

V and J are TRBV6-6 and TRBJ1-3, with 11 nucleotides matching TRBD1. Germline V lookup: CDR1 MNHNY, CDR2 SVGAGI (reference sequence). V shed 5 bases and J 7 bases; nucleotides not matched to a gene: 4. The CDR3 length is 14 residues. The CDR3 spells CASSPRDRGNTIYF. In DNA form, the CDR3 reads TGTGCCAGCAGTCCCCGGGACAGGGGGAACACCATATATTTT.

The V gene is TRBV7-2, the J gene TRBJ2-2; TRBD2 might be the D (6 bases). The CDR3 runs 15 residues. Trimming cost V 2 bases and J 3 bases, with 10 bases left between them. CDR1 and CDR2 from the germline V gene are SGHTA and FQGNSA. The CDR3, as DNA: TGTGCCAGCAGCTTAATGTCGGGGGACACCGGGGAGCTGTTTTTT. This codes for CASSLMSGDTGELFF.

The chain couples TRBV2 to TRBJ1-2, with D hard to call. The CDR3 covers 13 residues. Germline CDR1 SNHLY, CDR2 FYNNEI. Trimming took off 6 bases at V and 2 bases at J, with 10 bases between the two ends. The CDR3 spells CASRVEWNYGYTF. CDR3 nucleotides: TGTGCCAGCAGGGTGGAGTGGAACTATGGCTACACCTTC.

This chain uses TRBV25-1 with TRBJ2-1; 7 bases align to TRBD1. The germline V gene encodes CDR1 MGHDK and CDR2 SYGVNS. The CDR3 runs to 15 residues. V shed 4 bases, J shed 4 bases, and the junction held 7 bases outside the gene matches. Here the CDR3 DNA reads TGTGCCAGCAGTGCCCAGGGACAGATTTACAATGAGCAGTTCTTC. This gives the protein CASSAQGQIYNEQFF.

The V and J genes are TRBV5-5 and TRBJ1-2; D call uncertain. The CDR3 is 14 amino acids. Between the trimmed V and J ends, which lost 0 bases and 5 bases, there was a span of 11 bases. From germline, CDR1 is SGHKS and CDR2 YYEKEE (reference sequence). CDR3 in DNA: TGTGCCAGCAGCTTGGAAATCAGTGCTTATGGCTACACCTTC. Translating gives CASSLEISAYGYTF.

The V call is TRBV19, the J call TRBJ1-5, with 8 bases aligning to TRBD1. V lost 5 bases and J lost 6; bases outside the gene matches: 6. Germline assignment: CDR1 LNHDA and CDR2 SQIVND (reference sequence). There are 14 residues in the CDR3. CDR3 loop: CASSAQGALQPQHF. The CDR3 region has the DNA TGTGCCAGTAGTGCGCAGGGGGCTCTTCAGCCCCAGCATTTT.

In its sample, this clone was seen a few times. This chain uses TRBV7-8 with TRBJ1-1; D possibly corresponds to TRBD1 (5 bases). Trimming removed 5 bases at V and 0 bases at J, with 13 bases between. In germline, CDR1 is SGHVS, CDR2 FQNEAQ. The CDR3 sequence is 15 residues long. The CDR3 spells CASSGAVGMNTEAFF. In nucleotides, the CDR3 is TGTGCCAGCAGCGGGGCGGTGGGAATGAACACTGAAGCTTTCTTT.

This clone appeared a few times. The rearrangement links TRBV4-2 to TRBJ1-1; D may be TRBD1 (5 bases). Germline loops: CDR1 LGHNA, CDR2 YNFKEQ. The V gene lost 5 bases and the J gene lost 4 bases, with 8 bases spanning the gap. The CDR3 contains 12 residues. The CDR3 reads CASSTQGTEAFF. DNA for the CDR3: TGTGCCAGCAGCACCCAGGGCACTGAAGCTTTCTTT.

CDR3 DNA sequence: TGTGCCAGCAGTTTATCGAAAGCGAGCTCCTACAATGAGCAGTTCTTC. Its translation is CASSLSKASSYNEQFF. The chain carries TRBV27 and TRBJ2-1; no definite D call. The length of the CDR3 is 16 residues. Deletions cut 0 bases from V and 0 bases from J, with 9 bases between. The V gene's germline CDR1 is MNHEY and CDR2 SMNVEV (reference sequence).

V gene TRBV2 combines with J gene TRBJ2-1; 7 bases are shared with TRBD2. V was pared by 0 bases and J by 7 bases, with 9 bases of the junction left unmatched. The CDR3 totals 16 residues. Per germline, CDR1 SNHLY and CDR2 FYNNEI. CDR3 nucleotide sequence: TGTGCCAGCAGTGAAGCGGGGCTAGCGGAGACTAATGAGCAGTTCTTC. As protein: CASSEAGLAETNEQFF.

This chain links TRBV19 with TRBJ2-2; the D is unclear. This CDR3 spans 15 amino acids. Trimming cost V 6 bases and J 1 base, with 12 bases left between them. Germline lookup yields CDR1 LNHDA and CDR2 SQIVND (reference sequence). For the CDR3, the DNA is TGTGCCAGTAGCCGGGCCTTGGGGAACACCGGGGAGCTGTTTTTT. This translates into CASSRALGNTGELFF.

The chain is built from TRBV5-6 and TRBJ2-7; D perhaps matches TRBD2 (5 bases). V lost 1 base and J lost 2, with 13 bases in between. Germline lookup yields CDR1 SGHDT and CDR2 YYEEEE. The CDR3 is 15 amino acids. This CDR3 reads CASSLIGSGTYEQYF. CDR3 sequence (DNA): TGTGCCAGCAGCTTGATAGGGTCGGGGACCTACGAGCAGTACTTC.

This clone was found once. The CDR3 coding sequence is TGTGCCAGCTCACCATGGAGTGGGACAGGCAATCAGCCCCAGCATTTT. This sequence encodes CASSPWSGTGNQPQHF. The gene calls are TRBV18 and TRBJ1-5; 7 bases match TRBD1. The CDR3 runs to 16 residues. The ends lost 2 bases at V and 2 bases at J; junction bases unmatched: 6. In germline, CDR1 is KGHSH, CDR2 LQKENI.

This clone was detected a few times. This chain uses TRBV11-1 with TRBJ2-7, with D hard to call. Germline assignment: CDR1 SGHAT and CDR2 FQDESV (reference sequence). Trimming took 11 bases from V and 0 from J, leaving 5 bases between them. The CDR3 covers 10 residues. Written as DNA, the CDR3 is TGTGCCCCTACCTCCTACGAGCAGTACTTC. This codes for CAPTSYEQYF.

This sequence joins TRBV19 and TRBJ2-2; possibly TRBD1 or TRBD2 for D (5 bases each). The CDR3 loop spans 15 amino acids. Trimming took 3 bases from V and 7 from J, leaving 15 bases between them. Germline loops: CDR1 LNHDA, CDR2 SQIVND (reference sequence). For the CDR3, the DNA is TGTGCCAGTAGTATTCGGGAAGACAGAGACGGGGAGCTGTTTTTT. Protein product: CASSIREDRDGELFF.

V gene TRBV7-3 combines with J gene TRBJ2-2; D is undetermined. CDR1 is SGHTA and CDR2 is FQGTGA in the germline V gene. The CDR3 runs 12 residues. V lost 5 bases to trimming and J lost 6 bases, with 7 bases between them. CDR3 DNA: TGTGCCAGCAGCCCCCCGTCCGGGGAGCTGTTTTTT. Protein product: CASSPPSGELFF. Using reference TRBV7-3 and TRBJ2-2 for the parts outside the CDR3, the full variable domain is GAGVSQTPSNKVTEKGKYVELRCDPISGHTALYWYRQSLGQGPEFLIYFQGTGAADDSGLPNDRFFAVRPEGSVSTLKIQRTERGDSAVYLCASSPPSGELFFGEGSRLTVL.

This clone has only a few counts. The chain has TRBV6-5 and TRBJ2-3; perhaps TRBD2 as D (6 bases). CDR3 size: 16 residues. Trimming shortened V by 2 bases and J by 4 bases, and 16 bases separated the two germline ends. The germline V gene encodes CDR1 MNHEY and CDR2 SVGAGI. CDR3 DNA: TGTGCCAGCAGTTACGGCGGGACGAGGGGTTCAGATACGCAGTATTTT. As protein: CASSYGGTRGSDTQYF.

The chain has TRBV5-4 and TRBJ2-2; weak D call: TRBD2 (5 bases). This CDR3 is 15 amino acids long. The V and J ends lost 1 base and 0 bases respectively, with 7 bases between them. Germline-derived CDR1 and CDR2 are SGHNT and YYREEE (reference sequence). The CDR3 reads CASSLPSTNTGELFF. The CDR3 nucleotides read TGTGCCAGCAGCTTGCCTAGCACGAACACCGGGGAGCTGTTTTTT.